This T cell receptor (beta chain) came from a study of molecular identifiers for immune sequencing clone quantification. This clonotype occurred many times. MiXCR, applied by TCRdb to the PCR reads, yields one record per CDR3 protein. The table records approximately 630,000 distinct CDR3 sequences, roughly 27% of them present only once. J was trimmed by 5 bases and V by 10 bases; bases with no gene match: 5. CDR1 is KGHDR, CDR2 SFDVKD, per germline. CDR3 length: 13 amino acids. Sorting defined naive CD8 T cells as CD8+CD4-CCR7+CD45RA+. This rearrangement joins TRBV24-1 to TRBJ2-3, with 10 bases identical to TRBD1. The receptor comes from a human donor in good health. Some libraries in this study had Jurkat cell RNA spiked in. Input material: naive CD8+ T cells from blood, with Jurkat cell RNA spiked in. Noted subset: FACS-sorted CD8+CD4-CCR7+CD45RA+ naive T cells. The CDR3 sequence is CATAGTGEDTQYF. DNA of the CDR3: TGTGCCACGGCCGGGACAGGGGAAGATACGCAGTATTTT.